A single sample gave rise to the 28 T cell receptor beta chains below, sequenced in a study of regulatory T cells in long-lasting Graves disease. The time point is: persistent/refractory GD, antithyroid drugs over 5 years with positive TRAb. Construction of the TCR library relied on RNA isolated from PBMCs. TCR beta libraries were built with iRepertoire HTBI primers and Arm-PCR of CDR3 regions. In TCRdb, the multiplex PCR reads were re-called with MiXCR into one record per CDR3 protein. The sample has 700,000 or so distinct CDR3 sequences; about 32% are singletons. The sample here was peripheral blood mononuclear cells (PBMCs), taken when the disease was refractory, from a patient treated with antithyroid drugs. These receptors were collected from a female donor with Graves disease.

V gene TRBV29-1 combines with J gene TRBJ1-2, with a weak D call TRBD1 (5 bases). The CDR3 length is 14 residues. Germline-derived CDR1 and CDR2 are SQVTM and ANQGSEA. The V end lost 6 bases, the J end lost 5 bases, and 19 bases lay between the germline ends. Here the CDR3 reads CSVPRSGTAYGYTF. For the CDR3, the DNA is TGCAGCGTCCCGCGGTCCGGGACCGCGTATGGCTACACCTTC.

This clonotype showed up many times. V and J are TRBV28 and TRBJ1-1; possibly TRBD1 for D (6 bases). There are 16 residues in the CDR3. Germline V lookup: CDR1 MDHEN, CDR2 SYDVKM. Trimming cost V 5 bases and J 4 bases, with 20 bases left between them. The CDR3 is CASSQPTGLAGTEAFF. The CDR3 bases are TGTGCCAGCAGTCAACCAACAGGGTTAGCGGGCACTGAAGCTTTCTTT.

There are many counts of this clonotype. The V and J genes are TRBV10-3 and TRBJ1-2, with D perhaps matching TRBD1 (6 bases). Trimming shortened V by 2 bases and J by 3 bases, and 10 bases separated the two germline ends. There are 14 residues in the CDR3. Per germline, CDR1 ENHRY and CDR2 SYGVKD. The CDR3 sequence: CAISERTEHYGYTF. CDR3 bases: TGTGCCATCAGTGAGAGGACAGAACACTATGGCTACACCTTC.

The V gene is TRBV7-2, the J gene TRBJ2-7; 8 nucleotides agree with TRBD2. Germline trimming cut 5 bases from V and 2 bases from J; bases unmatched to any gene: 8. Germline V gene data show CDR1 as SGHTA and CDR2 as FQGNSA. The CDR3 consists of 15 residues. For the CDR3, the DNA is TGTGCCAGCAGCGACCGGGGGGGGCCGACCTACGAGCAGTACTTC. Translated: CASSDRGGPTYEQYF.

This clonotype has only a few counts. The rearrangement joins TRBV11-2 to TRBJ2-1; TRBD2 matches at 7 bases. This CDR3 has 17 amino acids. In germline, CDR1 is SGHAT, CDR2 FQNNGV. V was clipped by 5 bases and J by 9 bases; unmatched bases: 19. CDR3 sequence: CASSPLTTGAGYGEQFF. The CDR3 nucleotides are TGTGCCAGCAGCCCACTCACGACGGGAGCGGGGTATGGTGAGCAGTTCTTC.

V and J are TRBV6-1 and TRBJ1-1; the D gene is possibly TRBD1 (6 bases). The CDR3 length is 16 residues. V lost 6 bases and J 1 base, leaving 18 bases between the germline ends. Germline loops: CDR1 MNHNS, CDR2 SASEGT. The CDR3 nucleotides read TGTGCCAGCAGGAAGCGGGGCCCGGGACAGAACACTGAAGCTTTCTTT. It encodes CASRKRGPGQNTEAFF.

This clonotype has just a few counts. This chain connects TRBV5-5 to TRBJ1-2, with TRBD1 as a possible D gene (5 bases). The CDR3 is 13 residues long. V lost 4 bases and J 5 bases, leaving 12 bases between the germline ends. Germline assignment: CDR1 SGHKS and CDR2 YYEKEE (reference sequence). In DNA form, the CDR3 reads TGTGCCAGCAGCCGGGACGCGGATTATGGCTACACCTTC. Its translation: CASSRDADYGYTF.

This clonotype was recorded a few times. The chain is built from TRBV19 and TRBJ1-5; D is perhaps TRBD1 (6 bases). The CDR3 has 15 residues. Between the trimmed V and J ends, which lost 5 bases and 7 bases, there was a span of 18 bases. CDR1 is LNHDA and CDR2 is SQIVND in the germline V gene (reference sequence). The CDR3 DNA sequence: TGTGCCAGTAGTTCCTTTGCAGGGGCGGACCAGCCCCAGCATTTT. This codes for CASSSFAGADQPQHF.

V is TRBV7-6 and J is TRBJ1-5; D remains ambiguous. Trimming took off 5 bases at V and 0 bases at J, with 14 bases between the two ends. Germline assignment: CDR1 SGHVS and CDR2 FNYEAQ. The CDR3 totals 16 residues. CDR3 DNA sequence: TGTGCCAGCAGCGCCCTGTCAGATTATAGCAATCAGCCCCAGCATTTT. Encoded protein: CASSALSDYSNQPQHF.

This chain uses TRBV28 with TRBJ1-3; D is possibly TRBD1 (5 bases). V gave up 0 bases and J gave up 0 bases, with 9 bases separating them. Germline CDR1 MDHEN, CDR2 SYDVKM. There are 16 residues in the CDR3. The CDR3 is CASSLWTEFSGNTIYF. For the CDR3, the DNA is TGTGCCAGCAGTTTATGGACAGAGTTCTCTGGAAACACCATATATTTT.

The V gene is TRBV28, the J gene TRBJ2-7; 8 nucleotides match TRBD1. This CDR3 comprises 14 residues. The germline gives CDR1 MDHEN, CDR2 SYDVKM. V was clipped by 4 bases and J by 5 bases; unmatched bases: 7. DNA for the CDR3: TGTGCCAGCAGTTACTTGGACAGGGAAGACGAGCAGTACTTC. Translating gives CASSYLDREDEQYF.

The gene calls are TRBV6-1 and TRBJ2-2; unclear D gene. CDR1 is MNHNS and CDR2 is SASEGT in the germline V gene. Trimming removed 6 bases at V and 6 bases at J, with 8 bases between. The length of the CDR3 is 12 residues. The CDR3 bases are TGTGCCAGCAGACTTTTCGCCGGGGAGCTGTTTTTT. This translates into CASRLFAGELFF.

This sequence joins TRBV5-6 and TRBJ1-4, with 9 bases that match TRBD1. The V gene end was trimmed by 1 base and the J gene end by 5 bases; junction bases not matched to a gene: 6. This CDR3 has 16 residues. Germline V lookup: CDR1 SGHDT, CDR2 YYEEEE. CDR3 DNA sequence: TGTGCCAGCAGCTTGTTATCCGGGACAGGGAATGAAAAACTGTTTTTT. It translates to CASSLLSGTGNEKLFF. The full variable domain, rest sourced from reference TRBV5-6 and TRBJ1-4, is DAGVTQSPTHLIKTRGQQVTLRCSPKSGHDTVSWYQQALGQGPQFIFQYYEEEERQRGNFPDRFSGHQFPNYSSELNVNALLLGDSALYLCASSLLSGTGNEKLFFGSGTQLSVL.

This clonotype appeared a few times. This sequence joins TRBV20-1 and TRBJ1-6, with D perhaps matching TRBD1 (6 bases). Germline CDR1 is DFQATT and CDR2 is SNEGSKA (reference sequence). The CDR3 is 13 amino acids. The germline V and J ends were trimmed by 2 bases and 5 bases, with 7 bases remaining between them. The DNA for the CDR3 is TGCAGTGCTAGACACAGGGATAATTCACCCCTCCACTTT. Translating it yields CSARHRDNSPLHF.

The V and J genes are TRBV30 and TRBJ1-1; D call uncertain. Germline lookup yields CDR1 GTSNPN and CDR2 SVGIG (reference sequence). CDR3 length equals 11 residues. V lost 8 bases and J 1 base, leaving 8 bases between the germline ends. Written as DNA, the CDR3 is TGTGCCAGTGCCAAGAACACTGAAGCTTTCTTT. Its protein is CASAKNTEAFF.

This clonotype was detected a few times. The V and J genes are TRBV27 and TRBJ1-2, with D perhaps matching TRBD1 (5 bases). In germline, CDR1 is MNHEY, CDR2 SMNVEV (reference sequence). V dropped 8 bases and J dropped 8 bases, with 30 bases sitting between them. This CDR3 region has 17 residues. CDR3 region: CASRPLDRRLARGGYTF. DNA for the CDR3: TGTGCCAGCCGCCCACTGGATCGAAGACTGGCTCGGGGGGGCTACACCTTC.

This clonotype was seen only a few times. This chain joins TRBV19 and TRBJ1-1; D is ambiguous. The V end lost 3 bases, the J end lost 5 bases, and 13 bases lay between the germline ends. The CDR3 has 14 amino acids. Germline assignment: CDR1 LNHDA and CDR2 SQIVND (reference sequence). In DNA, the CDR3 is TGTGCCAGTAGTATCGTCAAGGGAGGGACTGAAGCTTTCTTT. Encoded protein: CASSIVKGGTEAFF.

V gene TRBV6-4 combines with J gene TRBJ1-2; 8 bases align to TRBD1. The germline V gene has CDR1 MRHNA and CDR2 SNTAGT. V dropped 5 bases and J dropped 4; count of bases not matched to a gene: 6. CDR3 size: 14 residues. As DNA, the CDR3 is TGTGCCAGCAGTCCAGGACAGGGTCCCTATGGCTACACCTTC. This gives the protein CASSPGQGPYGYTF.

In this sample, this clonotype turned up a few times. The chain employs TRBV19 and TRBJ2-5; maybe TRBD2 (5 bases). The end of the DNA fits TRBJ2-7 better, so the J call may be wrong. The CDR3 runs to 14 residues. CDR1 LNHDA and CDR2 SQIVND come from the germline V gene (reference sequence). The CDR3 DNA is TGTGCCAGTAGTATCGCGAGGGTTGGCTACGAGCAGTACTTC. Translation: CASSIARVGYEQYF.

The rearrangement uses TRBV19 and TRBJ1-2; D is ambiguous. The V gene lost 9 bases and the J gene lost 4 bases, with 9 bases spanning the gap. The CDR3 runs to 11 residues. Germline-derived CDR1 and CDR2 are LNHDA and SQIVND (reference sequence). The CDR3, as DNA: TGTGCCAGCGGCTATCTCTATGGCTACACCTTC. It specifies CASGYLYGYTF.

This clonotype was counted only a few times. The chain has TRBV2 and TRBJ2-5; TRBD2 matches 8 bases. Germline CDR1 is SNHLY and CDR2 is FYNNEI. The CDR3 is made up of 13 amino acids. The ends lost 11 bases at V and 4 bases at J; junction bases unmatched: 9. CDR3 DNA sequence: TGTGCCTTGGGCACTAGCGGTGGAGAGACCCAGTACTTC. It translates to CALGTSGGETQYF.

The V gene is TRBV6-1, the J gene TRBJ1-5, with D unresolved. The germline gives CDR1 MNHNS, CDR2 SASEGT. This CDR3 is 16 amino acids long. Trimming removed 6 bases from V and 5 bases from J, with 20 bases in between. The CDR3, as DNA: TGTGCCAGCAGCACGGGTCCTGGGCTGACCTATCAGCCCCAGCATTTT. Its translation: CASSTGPGLTYQPQHF.

This clonotype was seen repeatedly, ten times or more. This chain links TRBV28 with TRBJ1-5, with D unresolved. V lost 2 bases and J lost 4, with 15 bases in between. The CDR3 is made up of 16 amino acids. Germline V gene data show CDR1 as MDHEN and CDR2 as SYDVKM. This CDR3 reads CASSLVGRGMNQPQHF. CDR3 nucleotides: TGTGCCAGCAGTTTAGTCGGTCGGGGAATGAATCAGCCCCAGCATTTT.

This clonotype was recorded a few times. V gene TRBV20-1 combines with J gene TRBJ2-7, with D perhaps matching TRBD2 (6 bases). From germline, CDR1 is DFQATT and CDR2 SNEGSKA (reference sequence). V gave up 3 bases and J gave up 2 bases, with 11 bases separating them. The CDR3 length is 13 residues. The DNA of the CDR3 is TGCAGTGCTAGCGGGAGTCTCACCTACGAGCAGTACTTC. Translation gives CSASGSLTYEQYF.

This clonotype was recorded at least ten times. The chain carries TRBV12-3 or TRBV12-4 and TRBJ1-5; D uncertain. The V end lost 3 bases, the J end lost 10 bases, and 16 bases lay between the germline ends. CDR3 size: 14 residues. CDR3 sequence: CASSLAGSIYPQHF. The CDR3 region has the DNA TGTGCCAGCAGTTTGGCAGGCAGTATATATCCCCAGCATTTT.

Concerning this clonotype itself: The CDR3 does not end in the conserved phenylalanine or tryptophan, so this is likely a read error. The rearrangement links TRBV2 to TRBJ1-1; a possible D gene is TRBD1 (6 bases). Germline CDR1 and CDR2: SNHLY and FYNNEI. The germline V and J ends were trimmed by 5 bases and 0 bases, with 7 bases remaining between them. CDR3 length: 13 residues. CDR3 sequence: CASSTGLNTEAFL. CDR3 nucleotide sequence: TGTGCCAGCAGTACAGGGTTGAACACTGAAGCTTTCCTT.

This clonotype was observed many times. The chain joins TRBV29-1 to TRBJ1-2; 7 nucleotides agree with TRBD1. From germline, CDR1 is SQVTM and CDR2 ANQGSEA. There are 12 residues in the CDR3. Losses at the gene ends were 7 bases for V and 4 bases for J; bases not matched to a gene: 6. This CDR3 is CSAGGGSYGYTF. For the CDR3, the DNA is TGCAGCGCAGGGGGAGGCTCCTATGGCTACACCTTC.

This clonotype was picked up a small number of times. The chain has TRBV10-3 and TRBJ1-2; TRBD1 aligns across 11 bases. The junction had 12 bases not matched to a gene; V was cut back by 10 bases and J by 2 bases. CDR3 length: 16 amino acids. Per the germline V gene, CDR1 is ENHRY and CDR2 is SYGVKD. This CDR3 reads CANRRTGGGRNYGYTF. CDR3 nucleotide sequence: TGTGCCAACCGGAGGACAGGGGGCGGTCGGAACTATGGCTACACCTTC.